A single sample is the source of the 7 T cell receptor beta chains below, sequenced in a study of T cells after posttransplantation cyclophosphamide. Cyclophosphamide on days +3 and +4 followed busulfan-fludarabine conditioning and a marrow graft. TCRdb's table, derived via immunoSEQ multiplex PCR, lists solely in-frame clones and lacks some. The sample lists 7,500 to 10,000 clones; 80% to 85% were seen once. The starting material was PBMCs, obtained 1903 days after a stem cell transplant with posttransplant cyclophosphamide. The receptors here all came from a female patient aged 40 to 50 who received an allogeneic stem cell transplant from a related donor, was CMV-positive, and had no GVHD. The graft donor may have contributed some T cells.

In its sample, this clone was seen a few times. This rearrangement joins TRBV27 to TRBJ1-6; D gene ambiguous. This CDR3 region has 14 residues. V was cut by 2 bases and J by 7 bases, with 9 bases left in between. Germline values: CDR1 MNHEY, CDR2 SMNVEV (reference sequence). The CDR3 region is CASSLAVANSPLHF. CDR3 coding DNA: TGTGCCAGCAGTTTAGCAGTGGCCAATTCACCCCTCCACTTT.

The chain couples TRBV5-4 to TRBJ2-7; tentatively, D is TRBD2 (6 bases). Germline values: CDR1 SGHNT, CDR2 YYREEE (reference sequence). V lost 0 bases and J 6 bases, leaving 19 bases between the germline ends. The CDR3 runs 16 residues. CDR3: CASSLDYGTSFSEQYF. The DNA of the CDR3 is TGTGCCAGCAGCTTGGACTACGGGACTTCCTTCAGCGAGCAGTACTTC.

This chain joins TRBV7-8 and TRBJ2-1, with TRBD2 as a possible D gene (5 bases). CDR3 length equals 14 residues. Germline V gives CDR1 SGHVS, CDR2 FQNEAQ. V lost 3 bases, J lost 16 bases, and 22 bases lay in between. The CDR3 is CASSLGSRASVVFF. CDR3 bases: TGTGCCAGCAGCTTGGGTTCGAGGGCGTCGGTCGTTTTCTTC.

The gene calls are TRBV27 and TRBJ1-5; TRBD1 is a possible D gene (5 bases). Deletions cut 2 bases from V and 1 base from J, with 18 bases between. CDR3 length: 18 residues. Germline V lookup: CDR1 MNHEY, CDR2 SMNVEV (reference sequence). The CDR3 nucleotides read TGTGCCAGCAGTTTAGGGGGTGGGGGGGGAAGGAGCAATCAGCCCCAGCATTTT. It specifies CASSLGGGGGRSNQPQHF.

The chain employs TRBV6-1 and TRBJ1-2, with 11 bases identical to TRBD1. CDR3 size: 15 residues. Germline V gene lookup returns CDR1 MNHNS and CDR2 SASEGT. V trimming: 0 bases; J trimming: 4 bases; junction bases outside the gene matches: 1. CDR3 in amino acids: CASSEAGTGGYGYTF. The CDR3 DNA reads as TGTGCCAGCAGTGAAGCGGGGACAGGGGGCTATGGCTACACCTTC.

This rearrangement joins TRBV2 to TRBJ1-5; tentative D call: TRBD1 (5 bases). Looked up from germline, CDR1 is SNHLY and CDR2 is FYNNEI. This CDR3 comprises 15 residues. Trimming removed 2 bases at V and 8 bases at J, with 16 bases between. As DNA, the CDR3 is TGTGCCAGCAGTGAATATGGGGGGGGAAGGGAGCCCCAGCATTTT. Protein product: CASSEYGGGREPQHF.

The chain carries TRBV9 and TRBJ1-4; possibly TRBD1 for D (6 bases). The CDR3 is 17 residues long. V gave up 0 bases and J gave up 5 bases, with 17 bases separating them. The germline gives CDR1 SGDLS, CDR2 YYNGEE. CDR3 loop: CASSVGVRFGGNEKLFF. CDR3 nucleotides: TGTGCCAGCAGCGTAGGAGTCAGGTTTGGGGGCAATGAAAAACTGTTTTTT.